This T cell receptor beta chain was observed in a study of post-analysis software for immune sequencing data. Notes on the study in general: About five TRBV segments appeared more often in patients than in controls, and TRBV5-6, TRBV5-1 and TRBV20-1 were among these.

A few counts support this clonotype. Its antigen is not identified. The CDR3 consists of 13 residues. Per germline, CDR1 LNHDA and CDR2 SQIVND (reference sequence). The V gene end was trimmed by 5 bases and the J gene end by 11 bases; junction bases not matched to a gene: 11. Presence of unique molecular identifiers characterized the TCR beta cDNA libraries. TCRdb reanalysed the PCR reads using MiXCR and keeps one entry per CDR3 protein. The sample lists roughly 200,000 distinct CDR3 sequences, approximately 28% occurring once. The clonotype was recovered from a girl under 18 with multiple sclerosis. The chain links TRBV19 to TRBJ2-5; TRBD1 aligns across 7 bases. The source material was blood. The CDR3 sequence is CASSDPTGVEQYF. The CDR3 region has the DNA TGTGCCAGTAGTGACCCTACAGGGGTTGAGCAGTACTTC.